Listed below are T cell receptor beta chains from one sample, sequenced in a study of regulatory T cells in long-lasting Graves disease. TCRdb re-derived calls from the multiplex PCR reads in MiXCR, one entry per CDR3 protein. The sample has roughly 500,000 distinct CDR3 sequences, around 21% seen once. The sample in question was peripheral blood mononuclear cells (PBMCs), obtained when the disease was refractory, from a patient treated with antithyroid drugs. The receptors originated from a female donor with Graves disease. Each CDR3 is given with its conserved first and last residue. D genes are given only for firm matches. Size is stated for part of the rows, as once, few or many counts, or as a class when the clone is expanded.

CDR3 DNA: TGCGCCAGCAGTGGCAGACAGAGGGCAATCGAGAAGCAGTACTTC
CDR3 protein: CASSGRQRAIEKQYF
CDR3 length: 15
J gene: TRBJ2-7
clone size: few
V gene: TRBV10-2
D gene: .

CDR3 DNA: TGTGCCAGCACCGTGGGACTAGCGGGAGGAGGGGGGGAGACCCAGTACTTC
CDR3 protein: CASTVGLAGGGGETQYF
CDR3 length: 17
J gene: TRBJ2-5
clone size: few
V gene: TRBV27
D gene: TRBD2

CDR3 DNA: TGTGCCAGCAGTGAAGCGCTTCGGAGGACAGCGAACGAGCAGTACTTC
CDR3 protein: CASSEALRRTANEQYF
CDR3 length: 16
J gene: TRBJ2-7
clone size: many
V gene: TRBV2
D gene: .

CDR3 DNA: TGTGCCAGTAGTATAGATGAAGGGAATCTTCAGTACTTC
CDR3 protein: CASSIDEGNLQYF
CDR3 length: 13
J gene: TRBJ2-7
clone size: .
V gene: TRBV19
D gene: .

CDR3 DNA: TGTGCCAGCAGTTACTCGGAAAATCAGCCCCAGCATTTT
CDR3 protein: CASSYSENQPQHF
CDR3 length: 13
J gene: TRBJ1-5
clone size: .
V gene: TRBV6-2/TRBV6-3
D gene: .

CDR3 DNA: TGCAGTGCTTCTGGACAGGGCTATGAAACTGAAGCTTTCTTT
CDR3 protein: CSASGQGYETEAFF
CDR3 length: 14
J gene: TRBJ1-1
clone size: .
V gene: TRBV20-1
D gene: TRBD1

CDR3 DNA: TGTGCCAGCAGTGAAGCGGGACAAAACAATCAGCCCCAGCATTTT
CDR3 protein: CASSEAGQNNQPQHF
CDR3 length: 15
J gene: TRBJ1-5
clone size: many
V gene: TRBV2
D gene: .

CDR3 DNA: TGTGCCAGCAGTTTATACCTTCCTAGCGGGAGGTTATACGAGCAGTACTTC
CDR3 protein: CASSLYLPSGRLYEQYF
CDR3 length: 17
J gene: TRBJ2-7
clone size: many
V gene: TRBV28
D gene: TRBD2

CDR3 DNA: TGTGCCACCAGTGCTAGCGGGAGAGGGATCCAAGAGACCCAGTACTTC
CDR3 protein: CATSASGRGIQETQYF
CDR3 length: 16
J gene: TRBJ2-5
clone size: many
V gene: TRBV24-1
D gene: TRBD2

CDR3 DNA: TGTGCCAGCAGCCAACTAAACAAAGGGGGTCCCGACGAGCAGTACTTC
CDR3 protein: CASSQLNKGGPDEQYF
CDR3 length: 16
J gene: TRBJ2-7
clone size: many
V gene: TRBV14
D gene: .

CDR3 DNA: TGCGCCAGCAGCCAAACCACGGGGAATTCACCCCTCCACTTT
CDR3 protein: CASSQTTGNSPLHF
CDR3 length: 14
J gene: TRBJ1-6
clone size: .
V gene: TRBV4-3
D gene: .

CDR3 DNA: TGTGCCAGCAGCTTAAGGGGTCCGGACGAGCAGTACTTC
CDR3 protein: CASSLRGPDEQYF
CDR3 length: 13
J gene: TRBJ2-7
clone size: few
V gene: TRBV7-9
D gene: .

CDR3 DNA: TGTGCCACCAGTGATTTGACACACTCTAGCGGGGGCACAGATACGCAGTATTTT
CDR3 protein: CATSDLTHSSGGTDTQYF
CDR3 length: 18
J gene: TRBJ2-3
clone size: .
V gene: TRBV24-1
D gene: TRBD2

CDR3 DNA: TGTGCCAGCAGTGGGGGGGGGAACACTGAAGCTTTCTTT
CDR3 protein: CASSGGGNTEAFF
CDR3 length: 13
J gene: TRBJ1-1
clone size: many
V gene: TRBV25-1
D gene: .

CDR3 DNA: TGTGTCAGCAGGAGACTAGCGGGAGTTCAAGAGACCCAGTACTTC
CDR3 protein: CVSRRLAGVQETQYF
CDR3 length: 15
J gene: TRBJ2-5
clone size: few
V gene: TRBV6-1
D gene: TRBD2

CDR3 DNA: TGTGCCAGCAGTGGCGGGACAGGGTCCTTGTACGAGCAGTACTTC
CDR3 protein: CASSGGTGSLYEQYF
CDR3 length: 15
J gene: TRBJ2-7
clone size: many
V gene: TRBV6-1
D gene: TRBD1

CDR3 DNA: TGCGCCAGCAGCATGGGACAGGGATATTACAATGAGCAGTTCTTC
CDR3 protein: CASSMGQGYYNEQFF
CDR3 length: 15
J gene: TRBJ2-1
clone size: few
V gene: TRBV5-1
D gene: TRBD1

CDR3 DNA: TGTGCCAGCAGTTCTACAGCGGGGTACAATGAGCAGTTCTTC
CDR3 protein: CASSSTAGYNEQFF
CDR3 length: 14
J gene: TRBJ2-1
clone size: many
V gene: TRBV2
D gene: TRBD2

CDR3 DNA: TGCGCCAGCAGCTTGGGCGGGTCGAGCTCCTACGAGCAGTACTTC
CDR3 protein: CASSLGGSSSYEQYF
CDR3 length: 15
J gene: TRBJ2-7
clone size: .
V gene: TRBV5-1
D gene: .

CDR3 DNA: TGTGCCAGCCGCTCCGGCAGGGCCGCCGGGGAGCTGTTTTTT
CDR3 protein: CASRSGRAAGELFF
CDR3 length: 14
J gene: TRBJ2-2
clone size: .
V gene: TRBV19
D gene: .

CDR3 DNA: TGTGCCGGCAGTGAAGCGCTTTGGGCGGGAAGTCGCGAGCAGTACTTC
CDR3 protein: CAGSEALWAGSREQYF
CDR3 length: 16
J gene: TRBJ2-7
clone size: .
V gene: TRBV6-1
D gene: .

CDR3 DNA: TGTGCCAGCAGTTTAGGGACCTCTAAAGAGCAGTACTTC
CDR3 protein: CASSLGTSKEQYF
CDR3 length: 13
J gene: TRBJ2-7
clone size: few
V gene: TRBV27
D gene: .